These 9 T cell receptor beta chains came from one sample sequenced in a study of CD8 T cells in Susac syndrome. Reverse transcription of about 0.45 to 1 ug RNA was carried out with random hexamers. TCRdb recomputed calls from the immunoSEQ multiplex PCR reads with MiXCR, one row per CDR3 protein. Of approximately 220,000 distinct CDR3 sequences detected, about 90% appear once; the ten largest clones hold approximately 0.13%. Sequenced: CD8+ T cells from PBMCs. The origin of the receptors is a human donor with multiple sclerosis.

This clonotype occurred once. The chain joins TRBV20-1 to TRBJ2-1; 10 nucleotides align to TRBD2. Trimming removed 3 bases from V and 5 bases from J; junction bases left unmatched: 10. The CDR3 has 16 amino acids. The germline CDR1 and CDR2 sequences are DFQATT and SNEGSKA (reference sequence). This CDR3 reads CSARPLAGGTNNEQFF. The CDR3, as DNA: TGCAGTGCTAGGCCCTTAGCGGGGGGCACCAACAATGAGCAGTTCTTC.

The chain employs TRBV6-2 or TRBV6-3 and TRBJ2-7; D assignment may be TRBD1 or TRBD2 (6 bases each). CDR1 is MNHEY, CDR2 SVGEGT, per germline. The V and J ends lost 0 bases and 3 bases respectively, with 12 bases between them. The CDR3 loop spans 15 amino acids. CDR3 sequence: CASSYSGGWDYEQYF. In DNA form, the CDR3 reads TGTGCCAGCAGTTACTCGGGGGGCTGGGACTACGAGCAGTACTTC.

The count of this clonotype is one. The CDR3 region is CASSQETGYYEQYF. The CDR3 region has the DNA TGTGCCAGCAGCCAAGAGACGGGATACTACGAGCAGTACTTC. The rearrangement links TRBV3-1 to TRBJ2-7; D possibly corresponds to TRBD2 (5 bases). The CDR3 loop spans 14 amino acids. Germline V gives CDR1 LGHDT, CDR2 YNNKEL (reference sequence). The ends were cut back, 0 bases at V and 3 bases at J, with 9 bases in the middle.

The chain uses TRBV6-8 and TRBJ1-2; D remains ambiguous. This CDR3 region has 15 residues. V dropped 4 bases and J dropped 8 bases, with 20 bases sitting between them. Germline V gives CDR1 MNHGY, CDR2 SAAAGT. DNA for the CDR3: TGTGCCAGCAGTTTTTCGGGGAGACTGGCTTCAGGCTACACCTTC. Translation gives CASSFSGRLASGYTF.

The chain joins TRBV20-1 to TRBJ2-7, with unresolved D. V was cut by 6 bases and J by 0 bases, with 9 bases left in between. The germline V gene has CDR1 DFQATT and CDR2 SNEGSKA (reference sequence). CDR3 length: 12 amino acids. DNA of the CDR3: TGCAGTGCACAAGAAAACTCCTACGAGCAGTACTTC. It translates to CSAQENSYEQYF.

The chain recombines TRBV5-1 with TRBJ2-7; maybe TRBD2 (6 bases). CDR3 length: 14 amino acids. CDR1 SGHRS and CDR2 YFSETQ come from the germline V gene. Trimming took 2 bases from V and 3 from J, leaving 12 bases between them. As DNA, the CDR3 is TGCGCCAGCAGCTTCGGGGCGGGGTACTACGAGCAGTACTTC. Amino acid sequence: CASSFGAGYYEQYF.

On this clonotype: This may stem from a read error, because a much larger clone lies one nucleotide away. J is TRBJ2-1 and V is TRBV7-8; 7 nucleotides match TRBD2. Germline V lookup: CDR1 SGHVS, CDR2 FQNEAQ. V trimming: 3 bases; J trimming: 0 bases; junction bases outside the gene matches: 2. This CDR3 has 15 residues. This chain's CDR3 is CASSFGGSSYNEQFF. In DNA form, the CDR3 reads TGTGCCAGCAGCTTCGGCGGGAGCTCCTACAATGAGCAGTTCTTC.

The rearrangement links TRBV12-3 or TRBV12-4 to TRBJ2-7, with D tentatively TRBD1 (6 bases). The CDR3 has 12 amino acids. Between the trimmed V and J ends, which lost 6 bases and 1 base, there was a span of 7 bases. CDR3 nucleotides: TGTGCCAGCAGGACAGGTTCCTACGAGCAGTACTTC. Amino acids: CASRTGSYEQYF.

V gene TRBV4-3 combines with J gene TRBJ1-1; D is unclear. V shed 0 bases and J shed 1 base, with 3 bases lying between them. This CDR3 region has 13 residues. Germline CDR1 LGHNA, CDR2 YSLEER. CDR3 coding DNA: TGCGCCAGCAGCCAAGATACGAACACTGAAGCTTTCTTT. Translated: CASSQDTNTEAFF.